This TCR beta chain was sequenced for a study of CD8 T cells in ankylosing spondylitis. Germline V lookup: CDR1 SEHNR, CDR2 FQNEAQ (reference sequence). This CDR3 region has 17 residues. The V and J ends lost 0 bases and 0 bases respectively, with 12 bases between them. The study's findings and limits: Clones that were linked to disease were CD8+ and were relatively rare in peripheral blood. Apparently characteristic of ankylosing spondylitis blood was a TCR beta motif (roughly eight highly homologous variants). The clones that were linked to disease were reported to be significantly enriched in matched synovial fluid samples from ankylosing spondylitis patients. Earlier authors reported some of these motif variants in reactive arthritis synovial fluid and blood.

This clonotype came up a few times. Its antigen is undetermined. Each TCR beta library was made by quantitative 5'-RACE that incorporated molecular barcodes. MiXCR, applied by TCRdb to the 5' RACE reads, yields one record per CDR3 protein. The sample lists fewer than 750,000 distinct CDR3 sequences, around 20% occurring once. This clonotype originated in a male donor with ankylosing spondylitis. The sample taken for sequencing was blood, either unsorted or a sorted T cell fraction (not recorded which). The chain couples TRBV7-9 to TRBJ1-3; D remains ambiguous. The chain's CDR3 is CASSLAKRDISGNTIYF. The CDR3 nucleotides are TGTGCCAGCAGCTTAGCGAAACGAGACATCTCTGGAAACACCATATATTTT. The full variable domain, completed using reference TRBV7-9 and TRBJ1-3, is DTGVSQNPRHKITKRGQNVTFRCDPISEHNRLYWYRQTLGQGPEFLTYFQNEAQLEKSRLLSDRFSAERPKGSFSTLEIQRTEQGDSAMYLCASSLAKRDISGNTIYFGEGSWLTVV.